Following are 14 T cell receptor beta chains from one sample sequenced in a study of T-cell memory formation after mild COVID-19. TCRdb recomputed calls from the 5' RACE reads with MiXCR, one row per CDR3 protein. The data hold about 84,000 distinct CDR3 sequences, with approximately 15% observed a single time. The sample comprised PBMCs or a T cell subset sorted from them (not recorded which). Every receptor here comes from an adult woman who had mild COVID-19 (a few samples of this study predate the infection). Cell type and time point are not known.

This clonotype was recorded many times. The rearrangement joins TRBV5-1 to TRBJ2-5; D not certain. Germline-derived CDR1 and CDR2 are SGHRS and YFSETQ. Trimming shortened V by 3 bases and J by 5 bases, and 11 bases separated the two germline ends. The CDR3 sequence is 13 residues long. The CDR3: CASSYLKTETQYF. The CDR3 DNA reads TGCGCCAGCAGCTATCTAAAGACGGAGACCCAGTACTTC.

This clonotype was observed a handful of times. The chain is built from TRBV5-1 and TRBJ2-1, with D tentatively TRBD2 (5 bases). This CDR3 region has 14 residues. V was trimmed by 3 bases and J by 8 bases, leaving 15 bases between them. Germline values: CDR1 SGHRS, CDR2 YFSETQ. The CDR3 region has the DNA TGCGCCAGCAGCTCCTTGGACTCCGGCGATGAGCAGTTCTTC. Its protein product is CASSSLDSGDEQFF.

The chain links TRBV6-6 to TRBJ2-1; D remains ambiguous. CDR3 length equals 12 residues. The V end lost 8 bases, the J end lost 8 bases, and 13 bases lay between the germline ends. Germline CDR1 reads MNHNY; CDR2 reads SVGAGI (reference sequence). CDR3 nucleotides: TGTGCCAGCGGAATTAGAGTGGATGAGCAGTTCTTC. Amino acid sequence: CASGIRVDEQFF.

The chain recombines TRBV12-3 or TRBV12-4 with TRBJ1-2, with no clear D. V was shortened by 3 bases and J by 0 bases, with 5 bases between the two germline ends. The CDR3 contains 13 residues. CDR3 in amino acids: CASSFPANYGYTF. In DNA form, the CDR3 reads TGTGCCAGCAGTTTCCCGGCTAACTATGGCTACACCTTC.

The chain carries TRBV7-9 and TRBJ2-7; TRBD1 matches 7 bases. Germline CDR1 and CDR2: SEHNR and FQNEAQ (reference sequence). J gave up 0 bases and V 4 bases, and 6 bases lay outside the gene matches. The CDR3 length is 15 residues. CDR3 residues: CASSSKTGSSYEQYF. The CDR3 DNA reads as TGTGCCAGCAGCTCGAAGACAGGGAGCTCCTACGAGCAGTACTTC. Variable domain in full (rest from reference TRBV7-9 and TRBJ2-7): DTGVSQNPRHKITKRGQNVTFRCDPISEHNRLYWYRQTLGQGPEFLTYFQNEAQLEKSRLLSDRFSAERPKGSFSTLEIQRTEQGDSAMYLCASSSKTGSSYEQYFGPGTRLTVT.

This clonotype was seen a handful of times. The genes are TRBV29-1 and TRBJ2-3; D possibly corresponds to TRBD1 (6 bases). The CDR3 extends over 14 amino acids. Germline loops: CDR1 SQVTM, CDR2 ANQGSEA. V was shortened by 0 bases and J by 5 bases, with 12 bases between the two germline ends. The CDR3 here is CSVEDQGWGDTQYF. DNA of the CDR3: TGCAGCGTTGAAGACCAGGGGTGGGGAGATACGCAGTATTTT.

The chain combines TRBV5-1 with TRBJ2-5; perhaps D is TRBD1 or TRBD2 (5 bases each). V shed 4 bases and J shed 5 bases, with 15 bases lying between them. The CDR3 sequence is 14 residues long. The germline V gene encodes CDR1 SGHRS and CDR2 YFSETQ. The CDR3 DNA reads TGCGCCAGCAGCCCTTGGGGGAGTGGGGAGACCCAGTACTTC. Translated, it gives CASSPWGSGETQYF.

This clonotype has just a few counts. The chain uses TRBV6-2 or TRBV6-3 and TRBJ1-4, with D possibly being TRBD1 (6 bases). The CDR3 runs 15 residues. V lost 4 bases and J 6 bases, leaving 15 bases between the germline ends. CDR1 MNHEY and CDR2 SVGEGT come from the germline V gene. CDR3 coding DNA: TGTGCCAGCAGTTCCTGGGACACCCGATATGAAAAACTGTTTTTT. This gives the protein CASSSWDTRYEKLFF.

This clonotype appeared many times. The chain recombines TRBV5-1 with TRBJ1-1; TRBD1 is a possible D gene (5 bases). Trimming removed 2 bases from V and 5 bases from J, with 13 bases in between. The CDR3 sequence is 14 residues long. Per the germline V gene, CDR1 is SGHRS and CDR2 is YFSETQ. In nucleotides, the CDR3 is TGCGCCAGCAGCTTACGAGGGGAGAGGACTGAAGCTTTCTTT. Translated, it gives CASSLRGERTEAFF.

The chain joins TRBV3-1 to TRBJ1-2; TRBD1 aligns across 7 bases. Trimming at V came to 0 bases and at J to 2 bases, leaving 3 bases not matched to a gene. Per the germline V gene, CDR1 is LGHDT and CDR2 is YNNKEL (reference sequence). CDR3 length equals 15 residues. CDR3 DNA sequence: TGTGCCAGCAGCCAAGATACCAGGGGGAACTATGGCTACACCTTC. This codes for CASSQDTRGNYGYTF.

A few counts support this clonotype. V and J are TRBV11-2 and TRBJ2-7; TRBD2 agrees at 13 bases. Germline CDR1 and CDR2: SGHAT and FQNNGV. Trimming cost V 2 bases and J 6 bases; bases outside gene matches: 13. CDR3 size: 18 residues. CDR3 sequence reads: CASSLRPGATSGRVEQYF. DNA for the CDR3: TGTGCCAGCAGCTTAAGGCCGGGGGCTACTAGCGGGAGGGTCGAGCAGTACTTC.

V and J are TRBV7-9 and TRBJ1-5, with a weak D call TRBD1 (5 bases). The germline V and J ends were trimmed by 1 base and 12 bases, with 7 bases remaining between them. CDR3 length: 11 amino acids. Per germline, CDR1 SEHNR and CDR2 FQNEAQ (reference sequence). DNA of the CDR3: TGTGCCAGCAGCTTAGAAGGGGACCAGCATTTT. Translation: CASSLEGDQHF.

This clonotype was counted a few times. The chain has TRBV7-6 and TRBJ2-1; D is possibly TRBD2 (6 bases). Per germline, CDR1 SGHVS and CDR2 FNYEAQ. The CDR3 covers 13 residues. Deletions cut 6 bases from V and 7 bases from J, with 13 bases between. In DNA form, the CDR3 reads TGTGCCAGCAGTTCTAGCGATTGGAATGAGCAGTTCTTC. Its translation is CASSSSDWNEQFF.

This clonotype was seen more than once but under ten times. The rearrangement links TRBV2 to TRBJ2-7; maybe TRBD2 (5 bases). CDR1 is SNHLY, CDR2 FYNNEI, per germline. This CDR3 has 14 amino acids. The germline V and J ends were trimmed by 0 bases and 5 bases, with 11 bases remaining between them. The CDR3 region is CASSEAGNYHEQYF. The CDR3 nucleotides are TGTGCCAGCAGTGAAGCCGGGAATTACCACGAGCAGTACTTC. The full variable domain, rest sourced from reference TRBV2 and TRBJ2-7, is EPEVTQTPSHQVTQMGQEVILRCVPISNHLYFYWYRQILGQKVEFLVSFYNNEISEKSEIFDDQFSVERPDGSNFTLKIRSTKLEDSAMYFCASSEAGNYHEQYFGPGTRLTVT.